These 5 T cell receptor beta chains share one sample of origin, sequenced in a study of cytomegalovirus exposure and HLA in healthy donors. Amplification used 60 Vbeta primers and 13 Jbeta primers. The repertoire was sequenced with immunoSEQ multiplex PCR; TCRdb's copy has only in-frame clones and lacks some. The listing records fewer than 100,000 clones. The material sequenced was PBMCs. The origin of the receptors is a man aged 50-60 years in good health and CMV-seronegative.

The genes are TRBV5-8 and TRBJ2-5; tentative D call: TRBD2 (7 bases). The V end was cut by 0 bases, the J end by 4 bases, with 13 bases between. The germline gives CDR1 SGHTS, CDR2 YDEGEE. This CDR3 comprises 15 residues. This CDR3 is CASSLAGGLRETQYF. CDR3 nucleotides: TGTGCCAGCAGCTTGGCGGGGGGCCTCCGAGAGACCCAGTACTTC.

The V gene is TRBV9, the J gene TRBJ2-1, with 9 bases lining up with TRBD2. Germline trimming cut 1 base from V and 7 bases from J; bases unmatched to any gene: 6. Germline V lookup: CDR1 SGDLS, CDR2 YYNGEE. The length of the CDR3 is 15 residues. The CDR3, as DNA: TGTGCCAGCAGCGTACTAGCGGGGTCTGGAAATGAGCAGTTCTTC. Residues: CASSVLAGSGNEQFF. The full variable domain, in which reference TRBV9 and TRBJ2-1 provide the parts outside the CDR3, is DSGVTQTPKHLITATGQRVTLRCSPRSGDLSVYWYQQSLDQGLQFLIQYYNGEERAKGNILERFSAQQFPDLHSELNLSSLELGDSALYFCASSVLAGSGNEQFFGPGTRLTVL.

This sequence joins TRBV6-5 and TRBJ2-7, with 9 bases matching TRBD1. V trimming: 2 bases; J trimming: 4 bases; junction bases outside the gene matches: 9. Per the germline V gene, CDR1 is MNHEY and CDR2 is SVGAGI. The CDR3 is made up of 16 amino acids. CDR3 DNA sequence: TGTGCCAGCAGTTACCTTAAGCCGGGACAGGGATACGAGCAGTACTTC. Encoded protein: CASSYLKPGQGYEQYF.

The rearrangement links TRBV7-9 to TRBJ2-3; 11 positions match TRBD2. Germline-derived CDR1 and CDR2 are SEHNR and FQNEAQ (reference sequence). The CDR3 is made up of 16 amino acids. The V gene end was trimmed by 6 bases and the J gene end by 1 base; junction bases not matched to a gene: 6. The CDR3 protein is CASSKTSGARTDTQYF. In nucleotides, the CDR3 is TGTGCCAGCAGTAAGACTAGCGGGGCACGCACAGATACGCAGTATTTT.

The chain joins TRBV5-1 to TRBJ2-5, with D possibly TRBD1 on 6 matching bases. Per germline, CDR1 SGHRS and CDR2 YFSETQ. The ends were cut back, 4 bases at V and 5 bases at J, with 21 bases in the middle. CDR3 size: 16 residues. The CDR3 loop is CASSPSLQGRWETQYF. CDR3 sequence (DNA): TGCGCCAGCAGCCCTTCTTTGCAGGGGAGATGGGAGACCCAGTACTTC.